This T cell receptor beta chain was observed in a study of read filtering for tumor transcriptome and immune sequencing (dated by TCRdb to 2018 to 2020). Study-level background: The cohort consisted of 17 to 20 male and approximately 14 female patients, with a mean age of roughly 66 years and an age range of about 45 to 90. After DNase treatment, whole-transcriptome libraries were prepared with the TruSeq RNA Access Library Prep Kit. Using the same bone marrow samples, the study compared TCR repertoires obtained by targeted immune repertoire sequencing with those obtained by bulk whole-transcriptome sequencing. A main aim was a read-filtering strategy for immune repertoire data, specifically whether clonotypes supported by a single read should be removed. TCR-region mapped reads per sample ranged from about 3.5 to 10.27 million with IR-seq versus only about 85 to 1273 with RNA-seq. Under revised international staging, fewer than ten patients fell into R-ISS I, approximately 15 into R-ISS II and about 7 into R-ISS III.

Details on this clonotype: The target of this receptor is not known. No base quality information exists; no much larger clone differs at one position.

TCR libraries were built from roughly 440 ng RNA with the Immunoverse kit, using molecular barcoded adaptors covering alpha/delta and beta/gamma chains. TCR library preparation used the same RNA that was used for transcriptome sequencing. Sequencing of the TCR libraries was done on an Illumina HiSeq 4000 with 2 x 150 cycles. The study's own analysis went as follows. With MiXCR, TCR reads were aligned to human V, D, J and C references and assembled into CDR3 clonotypes, with quality filtering and error correction included. The tcR package in R was used for analysis of clonotype counts and gene usage diversity. Raw mapping reads were checked after the RNA-seq reads had been mapped by STAR aligner version 2.5.3a onto the human GRCh37 genome. To test how sequencing depth affected the clonotypes detected, IR-seq fastq files were randomly downsampled with Seqtk 1.3. TCRdb ran its own pipeline on the public reads, namely fastp trimming at Q25 and MiXCR clone calling, and kept in-frame beta chains. Under each unique CDR3 protein, matching rows form one entry showing the most common genes and DNA. Clone size and V and J calls follow TCRdb, not the original study. The sample table records 100,000 to 150,000 distinct CDR3 sequences; 10% to 15% of these occur just once. 9.5% to 12% of the sample belongs to the ten largest clones.

Every patient had bone marrow sampled at the time of active disease. Bone marrow mononuclear cells were isolated by Ficoll-Hypaque density gradient centrifugation. To remove myeloma plasma cells, the cells were labeled with CD138 magnetic microbeads on a MACS separator, and CD138-negative cells were then collected by negative selection. Flow cytometry with CD138 antibodies on an Attune NxT was used to check how pure the isolated cells were. Total RNA was extracted using TRIzol reagent and was quantified on a NanoDrop spectrophotometer. For each patient, paired RNA-seq and IR-seq were run on the CD138-negative bone marrow sample from that patient. Study-wide conclusions, independent of this receptor: IR-seq captured clonotypes at much higher depth and more reliably than RNA-seq, and smaller IR-seq throughput sufficed to identify most shared clonotypes. Single-read clonotypes made up roughly 80% of clonotypes but about 3.3% of total reads in IR-seq, and under 75% of clonotypes and 40% to 45% of reads in RNA-seq. The correlation between IR-seq and RNA-seq shared clonotype proportions was increased by removal of single-read clonotypes. The sorted CD138-negative fraction was not purified T cells but a mixed bone marrow immune population.

The source is a donor over 35 with multiple myeloma. The sample taken for sequencing was a population of CD138-negative cells sorted from bone marrow. What this sample's cell subset or site label stands for: bone marrow mononuclear cells depleted of CD138+ plasma/myeloma cells by negative magnetic selection.

The CDR3 sequence is CASSLARGDFTYEQYF. The nucleotide sequence is given as TGTGCCAGCAGTTTGGCGCGGGGGGACTTTACCTACGAGCAGTACTTC. Recombination connected TRBV12-3 or TRBV12-4 to TRBJ2-7; the central 8 bases match TRBD2. The CDR3 sequence holds 16 residues, the cysteine and phenylalanine included. Here the CDR3 DNA is all that survives: 48 bases in frame from base 1. The junction shows trimming of 3 bases on V and 2 bases on J, and the gene matches do not reach 9 bases of it.